Described below is a single T cell receptor beta chain sequence and its context. The antigen remains undetermined. The entry originates in a study of OX40 agonist ivuxolimab in advanced cancers. Background on the study: Treatment of patients was with ivuxolimab, an agonistic anti-OX40 (CD134) antibody. Males comprised roughly four fifths of the group, whose mean age was 60 years (range roughly 20 to 85).

Whole-study findings and limits: Normalized T-cell clonal expansion was also low in some nonresponders.

Some clones are missing from TCRdb's copy, which holds only in-frame ones; the method was immunoSEQ multiplex PCR. The sample records approximately 160,000 clones, roughly 92% being singletons. Germline V gene lookup returns CDR1 MNHNS and CDR2 SASEGT. This CDR3 comprises 16 residues. V lost 4 bases and J 0 bases, leaving 15 bases between the germline ends. Sequences were derived from CD4+ or CD8+ T cells sorted from blood, sampled in a trial of the OX40 agonist ivuxolimab. The source is an adult with an advanced solid tumor such as melanoma, head and neck, liver or kidney cancer. This rearrangement joins TRBV6-1 to TRBJ1-2; no definite D call. In DNA, the CDR3 is TGTGCCAGCAGTGGAGAGGCAGGCCTTGCTAACTATGGCTACACCTTC. Protein: CASSGEAGLANYGYTF.